This passage covers 9 T cell receptor beta chains from one sample sequenced in a study of T cell responses to AZD1222 COVID-19 vaccine. Some clones are missing from TCRdb's copy, which holds only in-frame ones; the method was immunoSEQ multiplex PCR. This sample has roughly 150,000 clones, with 90% to 95% found just once. The source was peripheral blood, collected on day 0 of AZD1222 vaccination. The source of these receptors is an adult in good health.

V usage is TRBV7-8 and J usage is TRBJ1-5; 8 bases align to TRBD1. Germline assignment: CDR1 SGHVS and CDR2 FQNEAQ. With V trimmed by 0 bases and J by 4 bases, 11 bases remained unmatched. CDR3 length equals 18 residues. As DNA, the CDR3 is TGTGCCAGCAGCTTAGCATCGTTCAGGACAGGGTTTAATCAGCCCCAGCATTTT. It translates to CASSLASFRTGFNQPQHF.

This rearrangement joins TRBV5-1 to TRBJ2-3, with D perhaps TRBD1 (6 bases). Trimming cost V 2 bases and J 2 bases, with 12 bases left between them. Germline assignment: CDR1 SGHRS and CDR2 YFSETQ. The length of the CDR3 is 15 residues. The CDR3 DNA is TGCGCCAGCAGCTTAACAGGGTCAAACACAGATACGCAGTATTTT. Translated, it gives CASSLTGSNTDTQYF.

This clone was recorded once. This rearrangement joins TRBV5-8 to TRBJ2-3; TRBD2 might be the D (6 bases). Trimming removed 4 bases at V and 6 bases at J, with 21 bases between. Germline V lookup: CDR1 SGHTS, CDR2 YDEGEE. This CDR3 has 16 amino acids. The CDR3 region is CASSLTPSVRSDTQYF. CDR3 in DNA: TGTGCCAGCAGCCTTACCCCTAGCGTACGGTCGGATACGCAGTATTTT.

V and J are TRBV19 and TRBJ1-1; the match to TRBD1 covers 7 bases. The CDR3 covers 15 residues. Germline CDR1 LNHDA, CDR2 SQIVND (reference sequence). Trimming took 4 bases from V and 3 from J; bases not matched to a gene: 8. The CDR3 DNA is TGTGCCAGTAGTACACCGACAGGGAGGGACACTGAAGCTTTCTTT. Amino acids: CASSTPTGRDTEAFF.

The V gene is TRBV18, the J gene TRBJ1-3; D gene uncertain. V was cut by 4 bases and J by 2 bases, with 12 bases left in between. The V gene's germline CDR1 is KGHSH and CDR2 LQKENI. The CDR3 covers 15 residues. DNA for the CDR3: TGTGCCAGCTCACGGACTTCAGACGCTGGAAACACCATATATTTT. Amino acids: CASSRTSDAGNTIYF.

The chain uses TRBV28 and TRBJ1-1; D call uncertain. V dropped 6 bases and J dropped 4 bases, with 18 bases sitting between them. This CDR3 is built from 15 residues. Per the germline V gene, CDR1 is MDHEN and CDR2 is SYDVKM. CDR3 sequence reads: CASSRDVAPSTEAFF. Here the CDR3 DNA reads TGTGCCAGCAGCAGAGACGTGGCCCCGAGCACTGAAGCTTTCTTT.

This chain links TRBV11-2 with TRBJ2-5, with D unresolved. V was pared by 5 bases and J by 5 bases, with 12 bases between. This CDR3 contains 13 residues. CDR1 is SGHAT, CDR2 FQNNGV, per germline. Written as DNA, the CDR3 is TGTGCCAGCAGCCCCGGGTCTCAGGAGACCCAGTACTTC. Amino acids: CASSPGSQETQYF.

V is TRBV9 and J is TRBJ2-3; D not certain. The CDR3 extends over 15 amino acids. Germline CDR1 and CDR2: SGDLS and YYNGEE. The V and J ends lost 3 bases and 4 bases respectively, with 15 bases between them. CDR3 sequence (DNA): TGTGCCAGCAGCGGACGGAAAACGGGCCCAGATACGCAGTATTTT. Translating it yields CASSGRKTGPDTQYF.

The chain couples TRBV2 to TRBJ1-1; 9 bases map to TRBD1. The CDR3 is 15 residues long. With V trimmed by 6 bases and J by 4 bases, 9 bases remained unmatched. Germline assignment: CDR1 SNHLY and CDR2 FYNNEI. The CDR3 sequence is CASRVQGARGTEAFF. The CDR3 DNA reads TGTGCCAGCAGAGTACAGGGGGCGCGGGGCACTGAAGCTTTCTTT.